The 7 T cell receptor beta chains below all came from one sample that was sequenced in a study of OX40 agonist ivuxolimab in advanced cancers. TCRdb's table, derived via immunoSEQ multiplex PCR, lists solely in-frame clones and lacks some. Of roughly 57,000 clones in the sample, nearly 80% were seen once. The material was CD4+ or CD8+ T cells sorted from blood, obtained in a trial of the OX40 agonist ivuxolimab. These receptors all stem from an adult with an advanced solid tumor such as melanoma, head and neck, liver or kidney cancer.

The rearrangement links TRBV5-5 to TRBJ2-1; D remains unclear. This CDR3 contains 14 residues. V shed 2 bases and J shed 9 bases, with 15 bases lying between them. The germline CDR1 and CDR2 sequences are SGHKS and YYEKEE (reference sequence). The CDR3, as DNA: TGTGCCAGCAGCTTATTTTCCGGGTTCACTGAGCAGTTCTTC. This gives the protein CASSLFSGFTEQFF.

The table lists this clone with a few counts. The rearrangement joins TRBV5-1 to TRBJ2-1; 8 bases match TRBD2. The CDR3 is made up of 14 amino acids. Germline lookup yields CDR1 SGHRS and CDR2 YFSETQ. The junction had 3 bases not matched to a gene; V was cut back by 0 bases and J by 7 bases. The CDR3 DNA sequence: TGCGCCAGCAGCTTGGGCGAGCGGGGGAATGAGCAGTTCTTC. It encodes CASSLGERGNEQFF.

The rearrangement uses TRBV13 and TRBJ2-3; 7 bases map to TRBD2. CDR3 length: 17 residues. CDR1 PRHDT and CDR2 FYEKMQ come from the germline V gene (reference sequence). Trimming removed 3 bases from V and 2 bases from J; junction bases left unmatched: 11. Here the CDR3 reads CASSLPAGVVFTDTQYF. The CDR3, as DNA: TGTGCCAGCAGCTTGCCGGCGGGAGTGGTGTTCACAGATACGCAGTATTTT.

The chain uses TRBV7-2 and TRBJ2-1; D possibly corresponds to TRBD1 (6 bases). Trimming took off 0 bases at V and 10 bases at J, with 16 bases between the two ends. CDR3 length: 15 amino acids. Looked up from germline, CDR1 is SGHTA and CDR2 is FQGNSA. Here the CDR3 reads CASSLALAGGGEQFF. The CDR3 DNA follows: TGTGCCAGCAGCTTAGCGCTAGCTGGGGGCGGGGAGCAGTTCTTC.

This clone has a handful of counts. The chain uses TRBV27 and TRBJ1-5; TRBD1 aligns across 7 bases. The germline V gene has CDR1 MNHEY and CDR2 SMNVEV (reference sequence). The CDR3 has 16 residues. J gave up 0 bases and V 3 bases, and 5 bases lay outside the gene matches. Here the CDR3 reads CASSLGGTASNQPQHF. CDR3 DNA sequence: TGTGCCAGCAGTTTGGGAGGGACAGCTAGCAATCAGCCCCAGCATTTT.

This chain connects TRBV15 to TRBJ1-6; D unresolved. The CDR3 sequence is 14 residues long. Germline assignment: CDR1 LNHNV and CDR2 YYDKDF (reference sequence). V lost 5 bases and J lost 7, with 12 bases in between. The CDR3 DNA reads as TGTGCCACCAGCGCGGACCCCTCCAATTCACCCCTCCACTTT. Protein product: CATSADPSNSPLHF.

The rearrangement links TRBV5-6 to TRBJ1-1; D is possibly TRBD1 (6 bases). Germline V gene data show CDR1 as SGHDT and CDR2 as YYEEEE. Trimming cost V 4 bases and J 4 bases, with 26 bases left between them. CDR3 length: 18 amino acids. Here the CDR3 DNA reads TGTGCCAGCAGCCTGCTGGGGGGGCGTCGGGCCCAGGGCACTGAAGCTTTCTTT. Translating gives CASSLLGGRRAQGTEAFF.